This T cell receptor beta chain was recovered during a study of Ad26.COV2.S vaccination and SARS-CoV-2 variants. This CDR3 is 19 amino acids long. V gave up 1 base and J gave up 0 bases; unmatched junction bases: 8. Germline V gives CDR1 MNHEY, CDR2 SVGEGT. Sample treatment: roughly 19 received Ad26.COV2.S at low or high dose, single or two shots; about 5 received placebo; per-sample allocation not given. Sampling happened 63 days after the first vaccine or placebo injection. Donation came from an adult in Boston who was aged 18-55 years. Measured with immunoSEQ multiplex PCR; TCRdb has only the in-frame clones, and not every one. The sample includes around 450,000 clones, roughly 90% seen only once; the top ten take approximately 4%.

The chain couples TRBV6-2 or TRBV6-3 to TRBJ2-2, with 10 bases fitting TRBD1. The material sequenced was peripheral blood, taken in a trial of Ad26.COV2.S vaccine versus placebo. This clonotype originated in a person between 18 and 60 years old who received the Ad26.COV2.S COVID-19 vaccine or a placebo. For the CDR3, the DNA is TGTGCCAGCAGTTACTATGGAGTCGGACAGGGGGCGAACACCGGGGAGCTGTTTTTT. Translated: CASSYYGVGQGANTGELFF.